The present T cell receptor (beta chain) was sequenced within a study of T cell clonotyping in hematopoietic cell transplantation. TCRdb keeps only in-frame clones here, not all; method: immunoSEQ multiplex PCR. The repertoire consists of around 15,000 clones, with 90% to 95% occurring once and the leading ten covering under 2%. The CDR3 extends over 16 amino acids. The germline V gene has CDR1 SGHNT and CDR2 YYREEE (reference sequence). Trimming removed 4 bases from V and 1 base from J; junction bases left unmatched: 9. Findings of the study overall: At the given depth, recipient repertoires were over 95% de novo clonotypes. Recipient TCR diversity dropped after transplant; expanded clonotypes rose from day 30 to 180.

Time point here: recipient sample about 28 days before transplant, after cytoreduction. A note on this clone: Its antigen is not identified.

Sequenced material: peripheral blood mononuclear cells, taken before stem cell transplant. The source of this sequence is a man younger than 30 with biphenotypic leukemia. Some clones in this sample may be carry-over from other donors' samples. This rearrangement joins TRBV5-4 to TRBJ1-2; 8 nucleotides align to TRBD1. In DNA, the CDR3 is TGTGCCAGCAGCCCACAACAGGGACAGGTTAACTATGGCTACACCTTC. This codes for CASSPQQGQVNYGYTF.